This TCR beta chain was profiled in a study of blood T cell repertoires in COVID-19. Study in general: From the United States, Italy and Spain came samples of acute and convalescent COVID-19. Sample material is recorded as cDNA or gDNA derived from T cells, B-cell-depleted T cells, or PBMCs.

Authors' data handling: Scientists estimated how many nucleated cells there were by amplifying reference gene primers. Here immunoSEQ multiplex PCR was the method, and the copy in TCRdb shows in-frame clones only, minus some. V, J and clone size were drawn from that table, and D and trimming were deduced from the DNA. The sample yields 13,000 or so clones, approximately 76% seen once. This TCR derives from a woman aged 80 or over with acute or convalescent COVID-19. The sample comprised peripheral blood.

The CDR3 region is CASSLGSGGPREKLFF. In nucleotides, the CDR3 is TGTGCCAGCAGTTTAGGGTCCGGCGGGCCAAGGGAAAAACTGTTTTTT. This chain connects TRBV27 to TRBJ1-4; D unclear. Germline values: CDR1 MNHEY, CDR2 SMNVEV (reference sequence). The CDR3 sequence is 16 residues long. V lost 2 bases and J 8 bases, leaving 18 bases between the germline ends.